The 14 T cell receptor beta chains reported below all come from one sample, sequenced in a study of blood T cell repertoires in COVID-19. This table comes from immunoSEQ multiplex PCR, and its TCRdb copy is limited to in-frame clones, with some not included. Among about 250,000 clones, approximately 85% were seen once, and the ten largest hold roughly 4%. The sample taken for sequencing was PBMCs or T cells enriched from blood (not recorded which). These receptors came from a woman aged 25 to 45 who had recovered from COVID-19.

V and J are TRBV25-1 and TRBJ2-5; TRBD1 aligns across 9 bases. With V trimmed by 6 bases and J by 4 bases, 3 bases remained unmatched. The CDR3 sequence is 13 residues long. From germline, CDR1 is MGHDK and CDR2 SYGVNS. This CDR3 reads CASSDRGRETQYF. The DNA for the CDR3 is TGTGCCAGCAGCGACAGGGGGAGAGAGACCCAGTACTTC.

This rearrangement joins TRBV20-1 to TRBJ2-7; perhaps TRBD2 as D (7 bases). Germline V gene data show CDR1 as DFQATT and CDR2 as SNEGSKA (reference sequence). The CDR3 has 13 residues. V was trimmed by 3 bases and J by 5 bases, leaving 14 bases between them. The CDR3 nucleotides are TGCAGTGCTAGTTCCAGGGGAGGGAACGAGCAGTACTTC. It encodes CSASSRGGNEQYF.

This chain uses TRBV6-5 with TRBJ1-3, with TRBD1 identical over 8 bases. The CDR3 spans 15 residues. The germline gives CDR1 MNHEY, CDR2 SVGAGI. The trim removed 5 bases at V and 0 bases at J, leaving 3 bases unmatched. CDR3 in amino acids: CASSMDRASGNTIYF. DNA for the CDR3: TGTGCCAGCAGTATGGACAGGGCCTCTGGAAACACCATATATTTT.

This clone has just a few counts. V and J are TRBV6-2 or TRBV6-3 and TRBJ1-6; 9 bases are a match to TRBD1. V was clipped by 7 bases and J by 7 bases; unmatched bases: 5. Germline V CDR1 and CDR2: MNHEY, SVGEGT. The length of the CDR3 is 14 residues. DNA for the CDR3: TGTGCCAGCACCCCGGACAGGGGCAATTCACCCCTCCACTTT. As protein: CASTPDRGNSPLHF.

The J gene is TRBJ2-3, the V gene TRBV4-1; TRBD2 matches at 7 bases. In germline, CDR1 is MGHRA, CDR2 YSYEKL. There are 15 residues in the CDR3. J lost 2 bases, V lost 3 bases, and 5 bases had no gene match. In DNA, the CDR3 is TGCGCCAGCAGCCAGGCGGGGGAGCCCACAGATACGCAGTATTTT. It specifies CASSQAGEPTDTQYF.

The CDR3 DNA sequence: TGTGCCAGCAGCTTAGCGGGGCCTCCCACCTACAATGAGCAGTTCTTC. Its protein is CASSLAGPPTYNEQFF. This chain links TRBV11-1 with TRBJ2-1; tentatively, D is TRBD1 (5 bases). This CDR3 has 16 residues. Germline V CDR1 and CDR2: SGHAT, FQDESV (reference sequence). Trimming took 0 bases from V and 2 from J, leaving 11 bases between them.

The table lists this clone with a few counts. This rearrangement joins TRBV28 to TRBJ1-1, with D possibly TRBD1 on 5 matching bases. This CDR3 has 14 amino acids. The V end was cut by 6 bases, the J end by 1 base, with 12 bases between. Germline loops: CDR1 MDHEN, CDR2 SYDVKM. The CDR3 here is CASRGIQGNTEAFF. The CDR3 coding sequence is TGTGCCAGCAGGGGTATTCAGGGGAACACTGAAGCTTTCTTT.

The V call is TRBV29-1, the J call TRBJ1-1; D is uncertain. Looked up from germline, CDR1 is SQVTM and CDR2 is ANQGSEA. Trimming pared 7 bases from V and 0 bases from J, leaving 15 bases between. This CDR3 is 14 amino acids long. CDR3 sequence: CSAGRRGVNTEAFF. CDR3 coding DNA: TGCAGCGCCGGCCGTCGAGGAGTGAACACTGAAGCTTTCTTT. Together with reference TRBV29-1 and TRBJ1-1, the CDR3 gives the full variable domain: SAVISQKPSRDICQRGTSLTIQCQVDSQVTMMFWYRQQPGQSLTLIATANQGSEATYESGFVIDKFPISRPNLTFSTLTVSNMSPEDSSIYLCSAGRRGVNTEAFFGQGTRLTVV.

The J gene is TRBJ1-1, the V gene TRBV29-1; D gene ambiguous. CDR1 SQVTM and CDR2 ANQGSEA come from the germline V gene. V was shortened by 3 bases and J by 1 base, with 6 bases between the two germline ends. The CDR3 extends over 12 amino acids. This chain's CDR3 is CSVDRENTEAFF. In DNA, the CDR3 is TGCAGCGTTGACCGGGAGAACACTGAAGCTTTCTTT.

This rearrangement joins TRBV30 to TRBJ2-3, with D perhaps matching TRBD1 (5 bases). Trimming removed 1 base from V and 4 bases from J, with 15 bases in between. CDR1 and CDR2 (germline): GTSNPN, SVGIG (reference sequence). This CDR3 region has 15 residues. CDR3 sequence (DNA): TGTGCCTGGAGTGAAGGAGCTTCCAGGGCAGATACGCAGTATTTT. It specifies CAWSEGASRADTQYF.

This clone has just one count. The chain carries TRBV18 and TRBJ1-2; 7 positions match TRBD1. V shed 3 bases, J shed 6 bases, and the junction held 7 bases outside the gene matches. There are 14 residues in the CDR3. The germline V gene has CDR1 KGHSH and CDR2 LQKENI. CDR3 sequence reads: CASSPQGGRNGYTF. The CDR3 DNA sequence: TGTGCCAGCTCACCCCAGGGGGGACGAAATGGCTACACCTTC.

The V call is TRBV7-2, the J call TRBJ1-4; tentatively, D is TRBD1 (5 bases). The CDR3 extends over 14 amino acids. The germline gives CDR1 SGHTA, CDR2 FQGNSA. V was clipped by 0 bases and J by 8 bases, with 10 bases between them. In nucleotides, the CDR3 is TGTGCCAGCAGCTTAGCAGGGGCGTACGAAAAACTGTTTTTT. Its translation: CASSLAGAYEKLFF.

The rearrangement uses TRBV9 and TRBJ1-1; TRBD1 might be the D (5 bases). The CDR3 loop spans 16 amino acids. From germline, CDR1 is SGDLS and CDR2 YYNGEE. Trimming removed 4 bases at V and 4 bases at J, with 20 bases between. The CDR3 DNA sequence: TGTGCCAGCAGCCCCGCGGGACGTCTGGGAGGCACTGAAGCTTTCTTT. Its protein product is CASSPAGRLGGTEAFF.

This clone occurred a few times. For the CDR3, the DNA is TGTGCCAGCAGCTTATTGGGGGCAACATGGAACACTGAAGCTTTCTTT. It codes for CASSLLGATWNTEAFF. The genes are TRBV7-9 and TRBJ1-1; TRBD1 might be the D (6 bases). V was pared by 2 bases and J by 1 base, with 14 bases between. The germline V gene encodes CDR1 SEHNR and CDR2 FQNEAQ (reference sequence). This CDR3 is built from 16 residues.